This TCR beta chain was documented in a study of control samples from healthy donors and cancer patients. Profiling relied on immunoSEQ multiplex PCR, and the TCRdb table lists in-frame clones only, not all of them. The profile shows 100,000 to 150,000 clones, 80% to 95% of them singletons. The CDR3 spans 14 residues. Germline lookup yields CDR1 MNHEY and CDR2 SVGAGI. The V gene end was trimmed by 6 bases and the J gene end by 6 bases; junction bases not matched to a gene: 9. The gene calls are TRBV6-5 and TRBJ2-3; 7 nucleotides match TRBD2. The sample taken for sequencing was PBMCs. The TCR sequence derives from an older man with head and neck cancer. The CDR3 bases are TGTGCCAGCAGCCTCACCGGGACTACCGATACGCAGTATTTT. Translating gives CASSLTGTTDTQYF.